These 2 T cell receptor beta chains were all obtained from the same sample, sequenced in a study of blood T cell repertoires in COVID-19 (dated by TCRdb to about 2020). The receptor library was made with the immunoSEQ multiplex PCR assay. TCRdb carries this immuneACCESS record with in-frame sequences only. Its versions omit some clonotypes, under half of them owing to an unresolved V gene in the studies checked, with the rest unexplained. The sample table records around 100,000 clones; about 84% of these occur just once. Roughly 1.4% of the sample is in the top ten clones. Sequencing was carried out using peripheral blood. The receptors here all came from a man aged 50 or older with acute or convalescent COVID-19.

The chain has TRBV19 and TRBJ2-2; 13 bases line up with TRBD2. The trim removed 5 bases at V and 2 bases at J, leaving 5 bases unmatched. Germline V gives CDR1 LNHDA, CDR2 SQIVND (reference sequence). The length of the CDR3 is 17 residues. The CDR3 DNA follows: TGTGCCAGTAGTTTCGGGACTAGCGGGATCAACACCGGGGAGCTGTTTTTT. The encoded protein is CASSFGTSGINTGELFF.

The V call is TRBV5-8, the J call TRBJ1-5, with D perhaps matching TRBD1 (5 bases). The germline gives CDR1 SGHTS, CDR2 YDEGEE. The V end was cut by 6 bases, the J end by 2 bases, with 12 bases between. The CDR3 has 14 amino acids. The CDR3 DNA follows: TGTGCCAGCAAACAGACGGGGGGCAATCAGCCCCAGCATTTT. It specifies CASKQTGGNQPQHF.